These 5 T cell receptor beta chains were all obtained from the same sample, sequenced in a study of regulatory T cells. Amplification used 52 TRBV primers and 13 TRBJ primers. Generated by immunoSEQ multiplex PCR, the TCRdb table keeps only in-frame clones and is missing some. The table shows just over 20,000 clones, with 80% to 95% occurring only once. The specimen sequenced was CD8+ T cells sorted from blood. These receptor sequences come from a child between 2 and 9 years old with CD3G deficiency.

The V call is TRBV5-5, the J call TRBJ2-6, with D perhaps given as TRBD1 or TRBD2 (5 bases each). Trimming took 4 bases from V and 0 from J, leaving 23 bases between them. Germline values: CDR1 SGHKS, CDR2 YYEKEE (reference sequence). The CDR3 is made up of 20 amino acids. The DNA for the CDR3 is TGTGCCAGCAGCGGACATACGAGGGCCCCCCCAGACTCTGGGGCCAACGTCCTGACTTTC. Residues: CASSGHTRAPPDSGANVLTF.

CDR3 sequence (DNA): TGTGCCAGCACCAGGGACAGATCCTACGAGCAGTACTTC. It is translated as CASTRDRSYEQYF. The chain carries TRBV6-1 and TRBJ2-5, with 7 nucleotides matching TRBD1. The DNA end is a closer match to TRBJ2-7, so the J assignment may be wrong. The germline gives CDR1 MNHNS, CDR2 SASEGT. The CDR3 covers 13 residues.

The chain combines TRBV28 with TRBJ1-5; 7 bases line up with TRBD1. The CDR3 has 16 amino acids. V lost 2 bases to trimming and J lost 7 bases; unmatched junction nucleotides: 11. Germline CDR1 and CDR2: MDHEN and SYDVKM. CDR3 in amino acids: CASSLRRGGGRQPQHF. The CDR3 DNA reads TGTGCCAGCAGTTTAAGGCGGGGAGGGGGCCGCCAGCCCCAGCATTTT.

J is TRBJ1-1 and V is TRBV5-1, with 9 bases identical to TRBD1. Germline lookup yields CDR1 SGHRS and CDR2 YFSETQ. The CDR3 runs to 15 residues. V shed 0 bases and J 1 base; nucleotides not matched to a gene: 1. The CDR3 nucleotides are TGCGCCAGCAGCTTGGGGACAGGGGCGAACACTGAAGCTTTCTTT. It yields the protein CASSLGTGANTEAFF.

This CDR3 reads CASSSRTDGSGYTF. The CDR3, as DNA: TGTGCCAGCAGTTCTCGGACTGACGGCTCTGGCTACACCTTC. J is TRBJ1-2 and V is TRBV28; no firm D call. From germline, CDR1 is MDHEN and CDR2 SYDVKM. The CDR3 length is 14 residues. Trimming shortened V by 4 bases and J by 7 bases, and 16 bases separated the two germline ends.